The rows below give T cell receptor beta chains drawn from one sample of a study of cytomegalovirus exposure and HLA in healthy donors. Sequencing was performed with immunoSEQ multiplex PCR; in TCRdb, only in-frame clones are kept and a portion is missing. The table has approximately 110,000 clones, more than 70% seen once. Sequencing input: PBMCs. Receptor source: a man in his fifties or sixties in good health and CMV-seronegative. Each CDR3 is given with its conserved first and last residue. D genes are given only for firm matches. Clone size appears in some rows only: once, few, many, or a class for an expanded clone.

>15|TRBV28|TRBJ2-5|TRBD2|.
CASSLSGRVRETQYF
TGTGCCAGCAGTTTATCGGGGAGGGTCCGGGAGACCCAGTACTTC
>17|TRBV28|TRBJ1-5|.|.
CASSPPGVRQGNQPQHF
TGTGCCAGCTCCCCCCCCGGGGTCCGGCAGGGGAATCAGCCCCAGCATTTT
>13|TRBV7-2|TRBJ2-5|.|once
CASSLGRQETQYF
TGTGCCAGCAGCTTAGGCAGACAAGAGACCCAGTACTTC
>15|TRBV5-4|TRBJ2-5|TRBD1|.
CASSFTGGGEETQYF
TGTGCCAGCAGCTTCACAGGGGGCGGCGAAGAGACCCAGTACTTC
>15|TRBV18|TRBJ1-4|TRBD1|.
CASSPAGTANEKLFF
TGTGCCAGCTCACCAGCCGGGACAGCTAATGAAAAACTGTTTTTT
>15|TRBV25-1|TRBJ1-6|.|.
CASMGLGGAKSPLHF
TGTGCCAGCATGGGCCTAGGGGGGGCGAAATCACCCCTCCACTTT
>15|TRBV5-1|TRBJ2-4|TRBD2|.
CASSSGAGGINIQYF
TGCGCCAGCAGCTCCGGGGCCGGGGGGATAAACATTCAGTACTTC
>13|TRBV28|TRBJ2-7|.|.
CASTTRSSYEQYF
TGTGCCAGCACCACGCGGAGCTCCTACGAGCAGTACTTC
>15|TRBV19|TRBJ2-5|TRBD1|.
CASREGQGAQETQYF
TGTGCCAGTAGAGAGGGACAGGGGGCCCAAGAGACCCAGTACTTC
>13|TRBV5-1|TRBJ2-7|.|.
CASSLTRGYEQYF
TGCGCCAGCAGCTTGACCCGAGGCTACGAGCAGTACTTC
>12|TRBV5-1|TRBJ1-6|TRBD1|.
CASSLDRDSPIF
TGCGCCAGCAGCTTGGACAGGGACAGCCCCATCTTT
>15|TRBV29-1|TRBJ1-2|.|.
CSVEDRRAGDRGYTF
TGCAGCGTTGAAGATCGTAGGGCAGGGGATAGGGGCTACACCTTC
>14|TRBV19|TRBJ1-4|.|.
CASGITGLNEKLFF
TGTGCCAGCGGTATTACAGGGTTAAATGAAAAACTGTTTTTT
>15|TRBV6-5|TRBJ1-5|.|.
CASSSDRNSNQPQHF
TGTGCCAGCAGCTCCGACAGGAATAGCAATCAGCCCCAGCATTTT
>14|TRBV10-3|TRBJ1-1|.|once
CAISERSENTEAFF
TGTGCCATCAGTGAGAGGAGCGAGAACACTGAAGCTTTCTTT
>15|TRBV11-3|TRBJ2-7|TRBD1|.
CASSLGTGVPYEQYF
TGTGCCAGCAGCTTAGGCACAGGGGTGCCCTACGAGCAGTACTTC
>15|TRBV5-1|TRBJ2-2|TRBD1|.
CASSLSGTDTGELFF
TGCGCCAGCAGCTTATCCGGGACAGACACCGGGGAGCTGTTTTTT
>14|TRBV27|TRBJ2-2|.|.
CASSLLQGWGELFF
TGTGCCAGCAGTTTATTACAGGGTTGGGGGGAGCTGTTTTTT
>15|TRBV6-5|TRBJ2-3|TRBD2|.
CASSFSSGGTDTQYF
TGTGCCAGCAGTTTTAGTAGCGGGGGCACAGATACGCAGTATTTT
>14|TRBV7-8|TRBJ2-2|.|.
CASSSHRNTGELFF
TGTGCCAGCAGCTCCCACAGGAACACCGGGGAGCTGTTTTTT
>12|TRBV7-9|TRBJ1-4|.|.
CASSLGAWELFF
TGTGCCAGCAGCTTGGGGGCTTGGGAACTGTTTTTT
>15|TRBV18|TRBJ1-1|TRBD1|.
CASSFGTGGVAEAFF
TGTGCCAGCTCATTCGGGACAGGGGGAGTGGCTGAAGCTTTCTTT
>12|TRBV14|TRBJ2-7|.|.
CASSQVRYEQYF
TGTGCCAGCAGCCAAGTCCGATACGAGCAGTACTTC
>14|TRBV27|TRBJ2-7|.|once
CASSLDGGPNTKYF
TGTGCCAGCAGTTTAGACGGAGGGCCAAATACTAAGTACTTC
>15|TRBV6-5|TRBJ1-3|.|.
CASSYDRGTGNTIYF
TGTGCCAGCAGTTACGATAGGGGTACTGGAAACACCATATATTTT
>14|TRBV28|TRBJ2-7|.|.
CASSFGAWRGEQYF
TGTGCCAGCAGTTTCGGGGCCTGGAGGGGCGAGCAGTACTTC
>20|TRBV28|TRBJ2-6|TRBD1|.
CASNSVGGWQGATGANVLTF
TGTGCCAGCAACTCCGTGGGGGGTTGGCAGGGGGCTACTGGGGCCAACGTCCTGACTTTC
>13|TRBV27|TRBJ1-1|.|few
CASKQGLNTEAFF
TGTGCCAGCAAGCAGGGCTTGAACACTGAAGCTTTCTTT
>15|TRBV5-1|TRBJ2-5|.|.
CASSLRRVPQETQYF
TGCGCCAGCAGCTTGCGCAGGGTACCCCAAGAGACCCAGTACTTC
>15|TRBV13|TRBJ2-7|TRBD1|few
CASSLAGTGVHEQYF
TGTGCCAGCAGCTTAGCTGGGACAGGGGTCCACGAGCAGTACTTC
>18|TRBV30|TRBJ2-3|TRBD2|once
CAWTRGASGGFSTDTQYF
TGTGCCTGGACTAGGGGAGCAAGCGGGGGTTTTTCGACAGATACGCAGTATTTT
>16|TRBV4-3|TRBJ2-1|TRBD2|.
CASSQRLAGGSHEQFF
TGCGCCAGCAGCCAACGACTAGCGGGGGGGTCACATGAGCAGTTCTTC
>14|TRBV4-2|TRBJ1-6|.|.
CASRGGSYNSPLHF
TGTGCCAGCCGGGGGGGCTCCTATAATTCACCCCTCCACTTT
>16|TRBV11-2|TRBJ2-7|.|few
CASSLGGGLLGYEQYF
TGTGCCAGCAGCTTAGGGGGGGGGCTATTGGGCTACGAGCAGTACTTC
>13|TRBV7-8|TRBJ2-5|TRBD1|.
CASKTGVRETQYF
TGTGCCAGCAAGACAGGGGTGCGAGAGACCCAGTACTTC
>14|TRBV28|TRBJ1-1|TRBD1|few
CASRGGGMNTEAFF
TGTGCCAGCAGAGGGGGCGGAATGAACACTGAAGCTTTCTTT
>17|TRBV28|TRBJ1-4|TRBD1|.
CAVGDDRGREEREKLFF
TGTGCCGTAGGGGACGACAGGGGGCGCGAGGAAAGGGAAAAACTGTTTTTT
>16|TRBV4-3|TRBJ1-2|.|few
CARSQASRPDYGGYTF
TGCGCCCGCAGCCAAGCATCCAGGCCGGATTATGGAGGCTACACCTTC
>16|TRBV7-9|TRBJ2-1|TRBD2|.
CASSVPLAGGTNEQFF
TGTGCCAGCAGCGTCCCACTAGCGGGGGGCACTAATGAGCAGTTCTTC
>14|TRBV14|TRBJ2-7|TRBD2|.
CASSQGTRVYEQYF
TGTGCCAGCAGCCAAGGGACTAGAGTCTACGAGCAGTACTTC